This T cell receptor beta chain was documented in a study of cytomegalovirus exposure and HLA in healthy donors. Findings and caveats of the study: The HLA-A and HLA-B alleles of most subjects were reportedly predicted accurately from TCR beta sequences. Donor immune exposure was known only as CMV serostatus.

About this clone: Antigen: not known.

The PCR employed 60 Vbeta primers together with 13 Jbeta primers. Libraries were prepared by immunoSEQ multiplex PCR; TCRdb keeps only in-frame clonotypes and omits some of them. This sample yields around 180,000 clones, of which approximately 81% are seen a single time; approximately 2.3% belongs to the top ten. Sequenced sample: PBMCs. This TCR was recovered from a male donor in good health and CMV-seronegative.

CDR3 DNA sequence: TGTGCCAGTAGTTTACCGACAGGGGGCACGGCGACTTTCTTT. Its protein product is CASSLPTGGTATFF. The genes are TRBV19 and TRBJ1-1; TRBD1 agrees at 10 bases. Trimming cost V 5 bases and J 12 bases; bases outside gene matches: 12. CDR1 LNHDA and CDR2 SQIVND come from the germline V gene (reference sequence). This CDR3 has 14 amino acids.